These T cell receptor beta chains were read from a single sample in a study of cytomegalovirus exposure and HLA in healthy donors. Profiled with immunoSEQ multiplex PCR; TCRdb holds only in-frame clones, not every one. The sample shows 100,000 to 150,000 clones, about 80% of them seen only once. The sample was PBMCs. Source of these receptors: a man aged 35-49 years in good health and CMV-seronegative. Each CDR3 is given with its conserved first and last residue. A D gene is named only where the DNA matches it firmly. Size values are once, few and many counts, or a class for expanded clones, and some rows have none.

clone_size j_call d_call v_call cdr3_aa cdr3_nt
. TRBJ1-1 . TRBV14 CASSQDRVLSEAFF TGTGCCAGCAGCCAAGACAGGGTCTTATCTGAAGCTTTCTTT
few TRBJ1-1 . TRBV4-1 CASSQDREAFF TGCGCCAGCAGCCAAGACAGGGAAGCTTTCTTT
few TRBJ1-1 . TRBV2 CASSDPASAAEAFF TGTGCCAGCAGTGACCCGGCCAGTGCGGCGGAAGCTTTCTTT
. TRBJ2-7 . TRBV28 CASAGSYEQYF TGTGCCAGCGCAGGATCCTACGAGCAGTACTTC
few TRBJ2-7 . TRBV7-3 CASSAGPDYEQYF TGTGCCAGCAGCGCGGGCCCAGACTACGAGCAGTACTTC
. TRBJ1-4 . TRBV25-1 CASSERGAGNEKLFF TGTGCCAGCAGTGAACGAGGGGCGGGAAATGAAAAACTGTTTTTT
. TRBJ1-2 . TRBV7-2 CASSFLGGAGYGYTF TGTGCCAGCAGCTTCCTTGGGGGGGCCGGGTATGGCTACACCTTC
. TRBJ2-7 . TRBV27 CASRPGQLYEQYF TGTGCCAGCAGGCCCGGACAGCTCTACGAGCAGTACTTC
. TRBJ1-6 TRBD1 TRBV4-3 CASSQGTGGDSPLHF TGCGCCAGCAGCCAAGGGACAGGGGGTGATTCACCCCTCCACTTT
. TRBJ2-2 . TRBV7-2 CASSFRSAGELFF TGTGCCAGCAGCTTCCGGAGCGCCGGGGAGCTGTTTTTT
few TRBJ2-1 . TRBV9 CASSEGGEQFF TGTGCCAGCAGCGAGGGGGGGGAGCAGTTCTTC
. TRBJ2-5 TRBD1 TRBV28 CASSPRQGRRETQYF TGTGCCAGCAGTCCCCGACAGGGAAGGCGAGAGACCCAGTACTTC
. TRBJ1-2 TRBD1 TRBV6-1 CASSEYIRTGDYGYTF TGTGCCAGCAGTGAATACATCCGTACAGGGGACTATGGCTACACCTTC
. TRBJ2-5 TRBD2 TRBV18 CASSPSLAGVETQYF TGTGCCAGCTCACCATCCCTCGCGGGGGTGGAGACCCAGTACTTC
. TRBJ2-5 TRBD1 TRBV19 CASGTDLGETQYF TGTGCCAGTGGGACAGACTTGGGGGAGACCCAGTACTTC
few TRBJ2-7 TRBD2 TRBV5-6 CASRIGLAGAYEQYF TGTGCCAGCAGGATAGGACTAGCGGGGGCTTACGAGCAGTACTTC
. TRBJ1-1 TRBD1 TRBV30 CAWITSRGAEAFF TGTGCCTGGATAACGAGCAGGGGGGCTGAAGCTTTCTTT
. TRBJ1-4 TRBD1 TRBV6-1 CASSEGLTGGYEKLFF TGTGCCAGCAGTGAAGGGCTGACAGGGGGCTATGAAAAACTGTTTTTT
. TRBJ2-7 TRBD1 TRBV27 CASSPHRDRVYEQYF TGTGCCAGCAGTCCGCACCGGGACAGGGTCTACGAGCAGTACTTC
. TRBJ1-1 . TRBV7-2 CASSSGWSTEAFF TGTGCCAGCAGCTCGGGTTGGTCCACTGAAGCTTTCTTT
. TRBJ2-7 TRBD1 TRBV9 CASSVRATGNSYEQYF TGTGCCAGCAGCGTGCGTGCGACAGGGAACTCCTACGAGCAGTACTTC
. TRBJ1-2 . TRBV29-1 CSVVGGKNYGYTF TGCAGCGTTGTAGGGGGTAAGAACTATGGCTACACCTTC
. TRBJ2-1 . TRBV5-4 CASTEGGGRRNEQFF TGTGCCAGCACCGAGGGGGGGGGCCGTCGGAATGAGCAGTTCTTC
. TRBJ1-4 . TRBV7-8 CASSLFNFQLFF TGTGCCAGCAGCTTGTTCAATTTCCAACTGTTTTTT
. TRBJ2-7 TRBD1 TRBV10-3 CAISERRTGGYEQYF TGTGCCATCAGTGAACGAAGGACAGGGGGCTACGAGCAGTACTTC
. TRBJ1-1 TRBD1 TRBV28 CASSPGQMNTEAFF TGTGCCAGCAGCCCGGGACAGATGAACACTGAAGCTTTCTTT
few TRBJ2-6 . TRBV6-5 CASSSDSSGANVLTF TGTGCCAGCAGTTCAGACTCATCCGGGGCCAACGTCCTGACTTTC
. TRBJ1-5 TRBD1 TRBV7-2 CASSPDRGNQPQHF TGTGCCAGCAGCCCGGACAGGGGGAATCAGCCCCAGCATTTT
few TRBJ1-2 TRBD1 TRBV19 CASSAPGQVLRSYGYTF TGTGCCAGTAGTGCCCCGGGACAGGTCCTCCGTTCCTATGGCTACACCTTC
. TRBJ2-5 TRBD1 TRBV9 CASSHPRDRMRETQYF TGTGCCAGCAGCCACCCCCGGGACAGGATGAGAGAGACCCAGTACTTC
. TRBJ2-3 TRBD1 TRBV7-2 CASSLAGGRFDTQYF TGTGCCAGCAGCTTAGCAGGGGGCCGTTTCGATACGCAGTATTTT
. TRBJ1-6 TRBD1 TRBV10-2 CASTQGFNSPLHF TGCGCCAGTACACAGGGGTTTAATTCACCCCTCCACTTC
. TRBJ1-2 TRBD1 TRBV6-1 CASRSPTGNYGYTF TGTGCCAGCAGGTCCCCGACAGGGAACTATGGCTACACCTTC
. TRBJ1-1 TRBD1 TRBV13 CASSWRTGLNTEAFF TGTGCCAGCAGCTGGAGGACAGGGTTGAACACTGAAGCTTTCTTT
. TRBJ2-7 TRBD1 TRBV4-3 CASSQGTGTYEQYF TGCGCCAGCAGCCAAGGGACAGGGACCTACGAGCAGTACTTC
. TRBJ2-3 . TRBV4-3 CASSHTFKSADTQYF TGCGCCAGCAGCCATACCTTTAAAAGCGCGGATACGCAGTATTTT
. TRBJ2-7 TRBD1 TRBV5-8 CASSLGQYLDEQYF TGTGCCAGCAGCCTGGGACAGTATTTAGACGAGCAGTACTTC
. TRBJ1-1 TRBD1 TRBV7-6 CASSLKGANTEAFF TGTGCCAGCAGCTTAAAGGGGGCGAACACTGAAGCTTTCTTT
. TRBJ2-5 TRBD2 TRBV7-9 CSSSNSGTSPSTQYF TGTTCCAGCAGCAACTCCGGGACTAGTCCCTCGACCCAGTACTTC
. TRBJ2-2 . TRBV6-1 CASSLATAGELFF TGTGCCAGCAGTCTAGCGACCGCCGGGGAGCTGTTTTTT
. TRBJ2-5 . TRBV6-5 CASSYGGWETQYF TGTGCCAGCAGTTACGGGGGGTGGGAGACCCAGTACTTC
once TRBJ2-6 TRBD1 TRBV11-1 CASSWGQGSGANVLTF TGTGCCAGCAGCTGGGGACAGGGAAGCGGGGCCAACGTCCTGACTTTC
. TRBJ2-7 TRBD1 TRBV7-2 CASSLSGTVYEQYF TGTGCCAGCAGCTTAAGTGGGACAGTTTACGAGCAGTACTTC
. TRBJ2-3 . TRBV19 CASRIEHPSTDTQYF TGTGCCAGTAGAATAGAACATCCTAGCACAGATACGCAGTATTTT
. TRBJ2-2 . TRBV9 CASSGGAPAAGELFF TGTGCCAGCAGCGGCGGGGCACCCGCGGCCGGGGAGCTGTTTTTT